This TCR beta chain was obtained from a study of cytomegalovirus exposure and HLA in healthy donors. Study-wide results and limits: Presence/absence analyses assumed roughly uniform sequencing depth across donors. About 87% or about 30% of the time was how often most TCR beta V segments were productive, according to an earlier analysis.

The CDR3 sequence is 14 residues long. Germline values: CDR1 SGHRS, CDR2 YFSETQ. The V and J ends lost 5 bases and 5 bases, in that order; junction bases with no gene match: 3. PCR involved 60 Vbeta and 13 Jbeta primers. Generated by immunoSEQ multiplex PCR, the TCRdb table keeps only in-frame clones and is missing some. The sample lists about 200,000 clones; 70% to 80% were seen once. This clone was counted a single time. What it binds is not known. This chain uses TRBV5-1 with TRBJ2-2; TRBD2 matches at 10 bases. The receptor's source is a girl aged 2 to 9 in good health and CMV-seronegative. Sequencing used PBMCs. CDR3 in amino acids: CASRAAGGTGELFF. CDR3 coding DNA: TGCGCCAGCAGAGCAGCGGGGGGGACCGGGGAGCTGTTTTTT.